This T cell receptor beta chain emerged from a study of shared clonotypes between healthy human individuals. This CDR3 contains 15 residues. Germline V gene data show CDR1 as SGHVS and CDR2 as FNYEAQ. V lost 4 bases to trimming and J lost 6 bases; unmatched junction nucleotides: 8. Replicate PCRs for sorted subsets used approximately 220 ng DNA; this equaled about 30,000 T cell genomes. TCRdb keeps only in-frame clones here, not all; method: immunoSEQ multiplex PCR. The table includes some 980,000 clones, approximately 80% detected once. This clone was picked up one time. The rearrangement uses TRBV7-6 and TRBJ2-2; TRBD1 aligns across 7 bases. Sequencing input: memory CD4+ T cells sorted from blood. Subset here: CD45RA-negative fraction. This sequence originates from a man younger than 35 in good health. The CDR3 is CASSSWDRGAGELFF. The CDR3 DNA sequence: TGTGCCAGCAGCTCATGGGACAGAGGTGCCGGGGAGCTGTTTTTT. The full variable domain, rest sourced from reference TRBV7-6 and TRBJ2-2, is GAGVSQSPRYKVTKRGQDVALRCDPISGHVSLYWYRQALGQGPEFLTYFNYEAQQDKSGLPNDRFSAERPEGSISTLTIQRTEQRDSAMYRCASSSWDRGAGELFFGEGSRLTVL.